These 25 T cell receptor beta chains share one sample of origin, sequenced in a study of shared clonotypes between healthy human individuals (TCRdb year 2020). Libraries were constructed by the immunoSEQ multiplex PCR assay. Here the immuneACCESS table is served through TCRdb, limited to in-frame sequences with V and J called. Missing clones are a known gap in these copies; in checked studies unresolved V genes cover under half, and the rest lacks a known reason. A total of around 500,000 clones appear in this sample, approximately 80% of them only once. Together, the top ten hold around 12% of the sample. Source material: PBMCs. These receptors were taken from a woman in her thirties or forties in good health. Some clones in this sample may be carry-over from other donors' samples.

The genes are TRBV13 and TRBJ1-1; 9 bases agree with TRBD1. Germline V gene data show CDR1 as PRHDT and CDR2 as FYEKMQ (reference sequence). The CDR3 contains 16 residues. Trimming cost V 6 bases and J 1 base; bases outside gene matches: 9. CDR3 protein: CASSPRQGGSNTEAFF. DNA of the CDR3: TGTGCCAGCAGTCCTAGACAGGGGGGGTCGAACACTGAAGCTTTCTTT.

This clone was picked up one time. The gene calls are TRBV10-3 and TRBJ1-5, with D uncertain. Trimming took 2 bases from V and 4 from J, leaving 12 bases between them. The CDR3 totals 15 residues. Germline CDR1 and CDR2: ENHRY and SYGVKD. CDR3 DNA: TGTGCCATCAGTGAGGGTCTGGGGAAAAATCAGCCCCAGCATTTT. Its protein product is CAISEGLGKNQPQHF.

The chain links TRBV2 to TRBJ2-3, with D possibly matching TRBD2 (6 bases). Germline values: CDR1 SNHLY, CDR2 FYNNEI. Deletions cut 9 bases from V and 4 bases from J, with 17 bases between. The CDR3 is made up of 14 amino acids. CDR3: CASRGRETPDTQYF. The CDR3 DNA reads as TGTGCCAGTCGGGGACGGGAGACCCCAGATACGCAGTATTTT.

This clone is a singleton in its sample. The gene calls are TRBV30 and TRBJ2-1; 13 nucleotides match TRBD2. This CDR3 contains 16 residues. Trimming removed 2 bases from V and 7 bases from J; junction bases left unmatched: 8. CDR1 is GTSNPN, CDR2 SVGIG, per germline (reference sequence). The CDR3 region is CAWSPGLAGVGNEQFF. The CDR3 DNA follows: TGTGCCTGGAGTCCCGGACTAGCGGGAGTGGGTAATGAGCAGTTCTTC.

This clone was counted a few times. The chain carries TRBV9 and TRBJ1-2, with a weak D call TRBD1 (6 bases). Trimming removed 0 bases from V and 1 base from J, with 13 bases in between. This CDR3 spans 16 amino acids. Per the germline V gene, CDR1 is SGDLS and CDR2 is YYNGEE. The CDR3 reads CASSVGTVLLNYGYTF. DNA for the CDR3: TGTGCCAGCAGCGTAGGGACAGTCTTACTTAACTATGGCTACACCTTC.

This clone was seen just once. This chain uses TRBV2 with TRBJ2-1, with 8 bases matching TRBD1. Germline values: CDR1 SNHLY, CDR2 FYNNEI. This CDR3 comprises 14 residues. J lost 5 bases, V lost 5 bases, and 5 bases had no gene match. The CDR3 DNA reads as TGTGCCAGCAGTTCCCAGGGGGCAAACAATGAGCAGTTCTTC. Its translation is CASSSQGANNEQFF.

This clone was counted ten times or more. Other DNA sequences within the sample encode an identical CDR3. This chain uses TRBV10-2 with TRBJ1-5, with D possibly being TRBD1 (6 bases). Trimming stripped 2 bases from V and 0 bases from J, with 17 bases between. CDR3 size: 18 residues. Looked up from germline, CDR1 is WSHSY and CDR2 is SAAADI. The DNA for the CDR3 is TGCGCCAGCAGTGAGACAGGGTTCGAATTATTTAGCAATCAGCCCCAGCATTTT. It translates to CASSETGFELFSNQPQHF.

The chain couples TRBV29-1 to TRBJ2-2, with unresolved D. Germline V gene data show CDR1 as SQVTM and CDR2 as ANQGSEA. The germline V and J ends were trimmed by 6 bases and 3 bases, with 11 bases remaining between them. This CDR3 has 13 amino acids. CDR3 in DNA: TGCAGCGTCGCTCCCCAGGACACCGGGGAGCTGTTTTTT. Translating it yields CSVAPQDTGELFF.

This chain connects TRBV19 to TRBJ2-7; 8 bases fit TRBD1. The ends lost 4 bases at V and 3 bases at J; junction bases unmatched: 11. There are 16 residues in the CDR3. Germline-derived CDR1 and CDR2 are LNHDA and SQIVND (reference sequence). CDR3 nucleotide sequence: TGTGCCAGTAGTACGGGCATGGACAGGGTAGGCTACGAGCAGTACTTC. Protein: CASSTGMDRVGYEQYF.

V gene TRBV29-1 combines with J gene TRBJ2-1; 10 nucleotides match TRBD2. CDR1 is SQVTM and CDR2 is ANQGSEA in the germline V gene. The CDR3 is 16 amino acids. J lost 6 bases, V lost 6 bases, and 14 bases had no gene match. The CDR3 region has the DNA TGCAGCGTCGAGAGGATTCGGGCTAGCGGGAGCAATGAGCAGTTCTTC. This encodes CSVERIRASGSNEQFF.

J is TRBJ2-7 and V is TRBV4-2; 7 positions match TRBD1. This CDR3 is 18 amino acids long. In germline, CDR1 is LGHNA, CDR2 YNFKEQ. The J segment lost 2 bases and the V segment lost 1 base, leaving 14 bases of the junction unmatched. The CDR3, as DNA: TGTGCCAGCAGCCAAGGGATGAACTACCGGGACAGCCCCTACGAGCAGTACTTC. Amino acids: CASSQGMNYRDSPYEQYF.

The V gene is TRBV19, the J gene TRBJ2-7; maybe TRBD2 (5 bases). Trimming shortened V by 7 bases and J by 1 base, and 17 bases separated the two germline ends. Germline CDR1 reads LNHDA; CDR2 reads SQIVND (reference sequence). This CDR3 region has 15 residues. The CDR3 here is CASNVLLGLSYEQYF. Here the CDR3 DNA reads TGTGCCAGTAACGTCCTCCTTGGACTGTCCTACGAGCAGTACTTC. The full variable domain, completed using reference TRBV19 and TRBJ2-7, is DGGITQSPKYLFRKEGQNVTLSCEQNLNHDAMYWYRQDPGQGLRLIYYSQIVNDFQKGDIAEGYSVSREKKESFPLTVTSAQKNPTAFYLCASNVLLGLSYEQYFGPGTRLTVT.

The chain carries TRBV5-1 and TRBJ1-2, with a tentative D call TRBD1 (6 bases). Germline loops: CDR1 SGHRS, CDR2 YFSETQ. Trimming removed 0 bases at V and 4 bases at J, with 10 bases between. The CDR3 consists of 14 residues. The CDR3 reads CASSLVTGSYGYTF. The CDR3 nucleotides read TGCGCCAGCAGCTTGGTCACAGGGTCCTATGGCTACACCTTC.

The chain has TRBV19 and TRBJ1-1; 9 nucleotides align to TRBD1. The V gene end was trimmed by 5 bases and the J gene end by 4 bases; junction bases not matched to a gene: 8. This CDR3 contains 15 residues. CDR1 is LNHDA, CDR2 SQIVND, per germline (reference sequence). The CDR3 bases are TGTGCCAGTAGTCCGCGGACAGGGGTGGGCACTGAAGCTTTCTTT. It yields the protein CASSPRTGVGTEAFF.

This chain links TRBV29-1 with TRBJ2-5; the match to TRBD2 covers 16 bases. CDR3 length equals 18 residues. From germline, CDR1 is SQVTM and CDR2 ANQGSEA. The trim removed 8 bases at V and 4 bases at J, leaving 16 bases unmatched. The CDR3 DNA is TGCAGCTCTTACAGGGCCTTGGGACTAGCGGGGGGGGCAGAGACCCAGTACTTC. Amino acids: CSSYRALGLAGGAETQYF. The complete variable domain, with remaining parts taken from reference TRBV29-1 and TRBJ2-5, reads SAVISQKPSRDICQRGTSLTIQCQVDSQVTMMFWYRQQPGQSLTLIATANQGSEATYESGFVIDKFPISRPNLTFSTLTVSNMSPEDSSIYLCSSYRALGLAGGAETQYFGPGTRLLVL.

This clone was seen only a few times. The chain links TRBV19 to TRBJ2-5; no firm D call. The CDR3 runs 14 residues. In germline, CDR1 is LNHDA, CDR2 SQIVND (reference sequence). Trimming left V 0 bases short and J 0 bases short, with 5 bases between. CDR3 DNA: TGTGCCAGTAGTATAGATACAGACCAAGAGACCCAGTACTTC. This translates into CASSIDTDQETQYF.

This clone was seen just once. The chain employs TRBV5-1 and TRBJ2-7; 11 nucleotides line up with TRBD1. J lost 2 bases, V lost 4 bases, and 5 bases had no gene match. This CDR3 has 15 residues. Germline V gene data show CDR1 as SGHRS and CDR2 as YFSETQ. This CDR3 is CASSTPGQGAYEQYF. For the CDR3, the DNA is TGCGCCAGCAGCACCCCGGGACAGGGGGCCTACGAGCAGTACTTC. Full variable domain (outside the CDR3, taken from reference TRBV5-1 and TRBJ2-7): KAGVTQTPRYLIKTRGQQVTLSCSPISGHRSVSWYQQTPGQGLQFLFEYFSETQRNKGNFPGRFSGRQFSNSRSEMNVSTLELGDSALYLCASSTPGQGAYEQYFGPGTRLTVT.

The rearrangement joins TRBV30 to TRBJ2-7; D unclear. Germline V CDR1 and CDR2: GTSNPN, SVGIG (reference sequence). CDR3 length equals 13 residues. Trimming left V 3 bases short and J 5 bases short, with 14 bases between. Here the CDR3 reads CAWRETPADEQYF. Written as DNA, the CDR3 is TGTGCCTGGAGAGAGACCCCGGCGGACGAGCAGTACTTC.

The V gene is TRBV5-1, the J gene TRBJ2-5, with D possibly matching TRBD2 (6 bases). The germline V and J ends were trimmed by 0 bases and 4 bases, with 16 bases remaining between them. The CDR3 contains 16 residues. Per the germline V gene, CDR1 is SGHRS and CDR2 is YFSETQ. The CDR3 sequence is CASSLDAGTVSETQYF. The CDR3 nucleotides are TGCGCCAGCAGCTTGGACGCGGGGACGGTGTCAGAGACCCAGTACTTC.

The chain joins TRBV30 to TRBJ2-7, with TRBD2 identical over 12 bases. CDR3 length equals 13 residues. After removal of 8 bases from V and 0 bases from J, the junction contained 2 bases not matched to a gene. Germline V CDR1 and CDR2: GTSNPN, SVGIG (reference sequence). In nucleotides, the CDR3 is TGTGCCGCTAGCGGGAGGGCCTCCTACGAGCAGTACTTC. This gives the protein CAASGRASYEQYF.

This chain connects TRBV2 to TRBJ2-5; maybe TRBD2 (5 bases). The CDR3 consists of 15 residues. Deletions cut 5 bases from V and 1 base from J, with 14 bases between. In germline, CDR1 is SNHLY, CDR2 FYNNEI. This CDR3 is CASSSYGLSQETQYF. CDR3 sequence (DNA): TGTGCCAGCAGTTCCTATGGACTGTCCCAAGAGACCCAGTACTTC.

The V and J genes are TRBV6-5 and TRBJ1-5; tentatively, D is TRBD1 (6 bases). Germline values: CDR1 MNHEY, CDR2 SVGAGI. V lost 6 bases to trimming and J lost 0 bases, with 9 bases between them. The CDR3 is 14 residues long. The CDR3 here is CASSLRGSNQPQHF. The CDR3 DNA follows: TGTGCCAGCAGCCTCAGGGGTAGCAATCAGCCCCAGCATTTT.

This chain connects TRBV4-2 to TRBJ2-1; D perhaps matches TRBD2 (6 bases). CDR1 and CDR2 from the germline V gene are LGHNA and YNFKEQ. Trimming pared 0 bases from V and 2 bases from J, leaving 17 bases between. This CDR3 is 18 amino acids long. The CDR3 spells CASSQEVAGTRAYNEQFF. DNA of the CDR3: TGTGCCAGCAGCCAAGAAGTAGCAGGGACTCGAGCCTACAATGAGCAGTTCTTC.

The chain couples TRBV2 to TRBJ2-7, with 9 bases that match TRBD2. Unmatched junction bases numbered 11, after V lost 7 bases and J lost 4 bases. The CDR3 is made up of 15 amino acids. CDR1 and CDR2 from the germline V gene are SNHLY and FYNNEI. The CDR3 bases are TGTGCCAGCAAAATCGGTAGCGGGAGTAGGTACGAGCAGTACTTC. Protein sequence: CASKIGSGSRYEQYF.

CDR3 DNA sequence: TGCGCCAGCAGCCCCGGCCCTGGCTATGGCTACACCTTC. It translates to CASSPGPGYGYTF. The rearrangement uses TRBV5-1 and TRBJ1-2; no definite D call. Trimming left V 4 bases short and J 4 bases short, with 11 bases between. There are 13 residues in the CDR3. Germline CDR1 and CDR2: SGHRS and YFSETQ.